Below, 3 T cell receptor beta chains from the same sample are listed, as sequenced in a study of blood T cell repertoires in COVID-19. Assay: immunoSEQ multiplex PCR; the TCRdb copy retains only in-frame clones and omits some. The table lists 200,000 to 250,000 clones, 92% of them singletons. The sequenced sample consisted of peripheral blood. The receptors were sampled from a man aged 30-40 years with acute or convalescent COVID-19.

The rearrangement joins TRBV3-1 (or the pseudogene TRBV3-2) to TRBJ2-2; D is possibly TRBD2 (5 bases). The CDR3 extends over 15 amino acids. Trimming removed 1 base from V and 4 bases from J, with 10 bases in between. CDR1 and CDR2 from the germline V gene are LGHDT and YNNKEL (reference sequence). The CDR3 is CASSQGLAGTGELFF. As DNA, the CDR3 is TGTGCCAGCAGCCAAGGGCTAGCTGGCACCGGGGAGCTGTTTTTT.

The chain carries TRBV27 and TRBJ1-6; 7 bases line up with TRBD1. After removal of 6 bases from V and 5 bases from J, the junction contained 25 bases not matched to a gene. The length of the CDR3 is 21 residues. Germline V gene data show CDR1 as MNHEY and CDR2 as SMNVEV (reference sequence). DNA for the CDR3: TGTGCCAGCAGCCTTTATCCCCCGGGACAGCCGACGGCGCCCAATAATTCACCCCTCCACTTT. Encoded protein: CASSLYPPGQPTAPNNSPLHF.

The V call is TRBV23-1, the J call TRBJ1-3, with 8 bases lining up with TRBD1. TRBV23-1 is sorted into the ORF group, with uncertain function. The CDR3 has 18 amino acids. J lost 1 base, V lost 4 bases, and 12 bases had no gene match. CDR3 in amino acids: CASSLTGGRGLSGNTIYF. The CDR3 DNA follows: TGCGCCAGCAGTCTTACGGGGGGCAGGGGGCTTTCTGGAAACACCATATATTTT.